The 29 T cell receptor beta chains below come from one sample, sequenced in a study of blood T cells in healthy people across ages. The authors ran a second PCR of roughly 6 to 11 cycles using a sample-barcoded 5' primer and a J-beta primer mix. From the 5' RACE reads, TCRdb called clonotypes with MiXCR, one entry per CDR3 protein. Seen here are about 1.4 million distinct CDR3 sequences, roughly 60% observed once, and the top ten hold about 6.7%. Material: blood. The receptors originated from a man between 18 and 35 years old in good health.

The chain uses TRBV4-2 and TRBJ1-1; tentative D call: TRBD1 (5 bases). This CDR3 has 16 amino acids. Germline CDR1 and CDR2: LGHNA and YNFKEQ. Trimming stripped 4 bases from V and 1 base from J, with 16 bases between. CDR3: CASSLRDGPKNTEAFF. CDR3 nucleotides: TGTGCCAGCAGCCTCCGGGACGGACCTAAGAACACTGAAGCTTTCTTT.

This clonotype came up a few times. J is TRBJ1-6 and V is TRBV7-2; D is uncertain. There are 13 residues in the CDR3. Germline V gene sequence: CDR1 SGHTA, CDR2 FQGNSA. Trimming stripped 5 bases from V and 10 bases from J, with 12 bases between. Here the CDR3 DNA reads TGTGCCAGCAGCCCGCTCCAAGTCTCACCCCTCCACTTT. This translates into CASSPLQVSPLHF. The full variable domain, rest sourced from reference TRBV7-2 and TRBJ1-6, is GAGVSQSPSNKVTEKGKDVELRCDPISGHTALYWYRQSLGQGLEFLIYFQGNSAPDKSGLPSDRFSAERTGGSVSTLTIQRTQQEDSAVYLCASSPLQVSPLHFGNGTRLTVT.

The V and J genes are TRBV20-1 and TRBJ2-5; no definite D call. The CDR3 has 13 amino acids. Trimming cost V 3 bases and J 7 bases, with 15 bases left between them. The germline CDR1 and CDR2 sequences are DFQATT and SNEGSKA (reference sequence). The CDR3 sequence: CSASRLGFGTQYF. As DNA, the CDR3 is TGCAGTGCTAGCCGGCTAGGGTTTGGGACCCAGTACTTC.

The chain carries TRBV5-6 and TRBJ1-2; TRBD1 aligns across 7 bases. Germline CDR1 and CDR2: SGHDT and YYEEEE. J gave up 2 bases and V 1 base, and 5 bases lay outside the gene matches. The CDR3 loop spans 15 amino acids. CDR3: CASSLTGAGNYGYTF. CDR3 DNA: TGTGCCAGCAGCTTGACAGGGGCTGGGAACTATGGCTACACCTTC.

V is TRBV12-3 or TRBV12-4 and J is TRBJ1-5, with D perhaps TRBD1 (5 bases). V lost 5 bases to trimming and J lost 10 bases, with 9 bases between them. This CDR3 has 11 amino acids. The CDR3 nucleotides read TGTGCCAGCAGTAACCGGGACCCCCAGCATTTT. Translating it yields CASSNRDPQHF.

This sequence joins TRBV4-1 and TRBJ2-3; D is perhaps TRBD1 or TRBD2 (6 bases each). Germline values: CDR1 MGHRA, CDR2 YSYEKL. The CDR3 has 15 residues. Deletions cut 2 bases from V and 5 bases from J, with 14 bases between. The DNA for the CDR3 is TGCGCCAGCAGCCAAACGACGGGGGCCGGAGATACGCAGTATTTT. Translating gives CASSQTTGAGDTQYF.

The CDR3 region has the DNA TGCGCCAGCAGTCTTAATCCTCCGGGACAATTTATGGAGGTCGACTATGGCTACACCTTC. Translating gives CASSLNPPGQFMEVDYGYTF. The chain employs TRBV4-1 and TRBJ1-2; possibly TRBD1 for D (6 bases). Germline lookup yields CDR1 MGHRA and CDR2 YSYEKL. This CDR3 spans 20 amino acids. With 6 bases removed from V and 3 bases from J, the gap between germline ends came to 32 bases.

The J gene is TRBJ2-7, the V gene TRBV7-6; D gene uncertain. The V gene's germline CDR1 is SGHVS and CDR2 FNYEAQ. The CDR3 runs to 13 residues. V was clipped by 2 bases and J by 5 bases, with 10 bases between them. The CDR3: CASSLKQDHEQYF. CDR3 nucleotide sequence: TGTGCCAGCAGCTTAAAGCAGGACCACGAGCAGTACTTC.

This clonotype was counted a few times. The rearrangement uses TRBV29-1 and TRBJ2-5, with TRBD1 matching 12 bases. J lost 5 bases, V lost 7 bases, and 17 bases had no gene match. This CDR3 region has 17 residues. CDR1 and CDR2 (germline): SQVTM, ANQGSEA. The CDR3, as DNA: TGCAGCGCCTCGGACACCTCCGGGACAGGGGGCATTGAGACCCAGTACTTC. Its translation: CSASDTSGTGGIETQYF.

To note about this clonotype: One junction end does not reproduce the germline sequence, and a read error may be involved. The DNA for the CDR3 is TGCACCAGCAGCTTGGGGGATGAGCAGTTCTTC. This translates into CTSSLGDEQFF. The J gene is TRBJ2-1, the V gene TRBV5-1, with D perhaps being TRBD1 or TRBD2 (5 bases each). The germline V gene encodes CDR1 SGHRS and CDR2 YFSETQ. The CDR3 spans 11 residues.

The genes are TRBV20-1 and TRBJ2-5; unclear D gene. The end of the DNA is better explained by TRBJ2-7, so the J call may be wrong. The CDR3 consists of 14 residues. Germline V gene sequence: CDR1 DFQATT, CDR2 SNEGSKA (reference sequence). The CDR3 loop reads CSARGVYISSEQYF. The DNA of the CDR3 is TGCAGTGCTAGAGGGGTCTACATCAGTTCCGAGCAGTACTTC.

This chain joins TRBV11-2 and TRBJ1-1; no clear D. This CDR3 comprises 15 residues. CDR1 and CDR2 from the germline V gene are SGHAT and FQNNGV. With 3 bases removed from V and 0 bases from J, the gap between germline ends came to 11 bases. The DNA of the CDR3 is TGTGCCAGCAGCTTCATTAGCCTGATGAACACTGAAGCTTTCTTT. It encodes CASSFISLMNTEAFF.

The chain's CDR3 is CASSQAGTVRTDTQYF. CDR3 in DNA: TGCGCCAGCAGTCAAGCCGGGACAGTACGCACAGATACGCAGTATTTT. The chain has TRBV5-1 and TRBJ2-3; TRBD1 aligns across 7 bases. This CDR3 has 16 amino acids. V dropped 5 bases and J dropped 1; count of bases not matched to a gene: 10. CDR1 is SGHRS, CDR2 YFSETQ, per germline.

The chain employs TRBV6-2 or TRBV6-3 and TRBJ2-7, with D unresolved. The V gene's germline CDR1 is MNHEY and CDR2 SVGEGT. The CDR3 totals 14 residues. V lost 2 bases to trimming and J lost 0 bases, with 8 bases between them. The CDR3 protein is CASSYDGNSYEQYF. DNA for the CDR3: TGTGCCAGCAGTTACGACGGAAACTCCTACGAGCAGTACTTC.

The CDR3 protein is CASSLGTGYGSGANVLTF. In nucleotides, the CDR3 is TGTGCCAGCAGCCTCGGGACAGGGTATGGATCTGGGGCCAACGTCCTGACTTTC. The chain links TRBV7-2 to TRBJ2-6, with 9 bases lining up with TRBD1. CDR1 SGHTA and CDR2 FQGNSA come from the germline V gene. The ends lost 5 bases at V and 1 base at J; junction bases unmatched: 9. The CDR3 extends over 18 amino acids.

This clonotype was observed a handful of times. The rearrangement links TRBV20-1 to TRBJ2-7, with D maybe TRBD1 (6 bases). The CDR3 is 14 amino acids. Germline-derived CDR1 and CDR2 are DFQATT and SNEGSKA (reference sequence). Trimming cost V 5 bases and J 2 bases, with 16 bases left between them. The CDR3 sequence: CSAPIWDTAYEQYF. The CDR3 nucleotides are TGCAGTGCTCCTATCTGGGACACAGCCTACGAGCAGTACTTC.

The CDR3 DNA reads as TGCAGTGCTCACTCGTTGGGGGAGACCCAGTACTTC. Translating it yields CSAHSLGETQYF. The chain carries TRBV20-1 and TRBJ2-5; D gene ambiguous. V lost 5 bases to trimming and J lost 5 bases, with 12 bases between them. Germline V gene data show CDR1 as DFQATT and CDR2 as SNEGSKA (reference sequence). The CDR3 sequence is 12 residues long.

The chain employs TRBV6-2 or TRBV6-3 and TRBJ2-7, with 9 bases fitting TRBD1. V was pared by 2 bases and J by 4 bases, with 6 bases of the junction left unmatched. Germline V CDR1 and CDR2: MNHEY, SVGEGT. The CDR3 has 15 residues. CDR3 residues: CASSYPGGQGYEQYF. The CDR3 DNA follows: TGTGCCAGCAGTTACCCCGGCGGACAGGGGTACGAGCAGTACTTC.

This chain links TRBV27 with TRBJ2-7, with 7 nucleotides matching TRBD1. Trimming cost V 3 bases and J 0 bases; bases outside gene matches: 5. This CDR3 is built from 15 residues. In germline, CDR1 is MNHEY, CDR2 SMNVEV (reference sequence). The CDR3 sequence: CASSFNRDSSYEQYF. CDR3 sequence (DNA): TGTGCCAGCAGTTTTAACCGGGACAGCTCCTACGAGCAGTACTTC.

The J gene is TRBJ2-4, the V gene TRBV7-8, with no clear D. CDR1 is SGHVS and CDR2 is FQNEAQ in the germline V gene. CDR3 length equals 16 residues. V dropped 5 bases and J dropped 2 bases, with 16 bases sitting between them. The CDR3 region is CASSPITSITKNIQYF. CDR3 in DNA: TGTGCCAGCAGCCCCATAACCTCTATAACCAAAAACATTCAGTACTTC. Variable domain in full (rest from reference TRBV7-8 and TRBJ2-4): GAGVSQSPRYKVAKRGQDVALRCDPISGHVSLFWYQQALGQGPEFLTYFQNEAQLDKSGLPSDRFFAERPEGSVSTLKIQRTQQEDSAVYLCASSPITSITKNIQYFGAGTRLSVL.

This clonotype has a handful of counts. The V call is TRBV9, the J call TRBJ1-2; 7 bases are shared with TRBD1. In germline, CDR1 is SGDLS, CDR2 YYNGEE. The CDR3 spans 13 residues. Unmatched junction bases numbered 7, after V lost 3 bases and J lost 8 bases. Here the CDR3 DNA reads TGTGCCAGCAGCGGACAGGGTTTGAGCGGCTACACCTTC. Its translation is CASSGQGLSGYTF.

The CDR3 sequence: CASSDGGEAFF. CDR3 DNA: TGTGCCAGCAGTGACGGAGGTGAAGCTTTCTTT. This chain connects TRBV6-4 to TRBJ1-1; D is unresolved. CDR3 length: 11 residues. The germline V gene has CDR1 MRHNA and CDR2 SNTAGT. V was pared by 2 bases and J by 7 bases, with 5 bases between.

The rearrangement links TRBV5-1 to TRBJ2-7; 8 nucleotides line up with TRBD1. CDR1 is SGHRS and CDR2 is YFSETQ in the germline V gene. Germline trimming cut 5 bases from V and 6 bases from J; bases unmatched to any gene: 7. This CDR3 has 13 residues. In nucleotides, the CDR3 is TGCGCCAGCAGGACACAGACAGGGGTCGAGCAGTACTTC. Translating gives CASRTQTGVEQYF.

This clonotype was seen a few times. This chain links TRBV5-5 with TRBJ1-2; D call uncertain. Germline V gives CDR1 SGHKS, CDR2 YYEKEE (reference sequence). The V end lost 0 bases, the J end lost 4 bases, and 10 bases lay between the germline ends. The CDR3 has 14 residues. The CDR3 DNA is TGTGCCAGCAGCTTGGATCCAGGAAGCTATGGCTACACCTTC. Translated: CASSLDPGSYGYTF.

The chain links TRBV20-1 to TRBJ2-7; TRBD1 agrees at 7 bases. TRBJ2-5 explains the end of the DNA better; the J call may be wrong. CDR3 length: 13 amino acids. Per germline, CDR1 DFQATT and CDR2 SNEGSKA (reference sequence). CDR3 nucleotides: TGCAGCTTTTTACAGGGGCTCCAAGAGACCCAGTACTTC. Amino acid sequence: CSFLQGLQETQYF.

This rearrangement joins TRBV27 to TRBJ2-1; TRBD1 aligns across 8 bases. The CDR3 is 14 residues long. V dropped 5 bases and J dropped 6; count of bases not matched to a gene: 6. Germline lookup yields CDR1 MNHEY and CDR2 SMNVEV (reference sequence). CDR3 region: CASSIRDRGNEQFF. Written as DNA, the CDR3 is TGTGCCAGCAGTATACGAGACAGGGGCAATGAGCAGTTCTTC.

The chain combines TRBV9 with TRBJ1-3, with a tentative D call TRBD1 (5 bases). Germline values: CDR1 SGDLS, CDR2 YYNGEE. The V gene lost 3 bases and the J gene lost 0 bases, with 10 bases spanning the gap. CDR3 length equals 15 residues. The CDR3 nucleotides are TGTGCCAGCAGCGAGGGACTCACCTCTGGAAACACCATATATTTT. It specifies CASSEGLTSGNTIYF.

The chain has TRBV6-5 and TRBJ2-5, with TRBD2 matching over 11 bases. The DNA end lines up better with TRBJ2-7; the J call may be wrong. Germline V gene lookup returns CDR1 MNHEY and CDR2 SVGAGI. The length of the CDR3 is 14 residues. CDR3 residues: CASSRTSGWSEQYF. The CDR3 DNA sequence: TGTGCCAGCAGTCGGACTAGCGGGTGGAGCGAGCAGTACTTC.

This chain links TRBV27 with TRBJ2-3, with D tentatively TRBD1 (6 bases). V lost 3 bases to trimming and J lost 8 bases, with 18 bases between them. Germline V gene sequence: CDR1 MNHEY, CDR2 SMNVEV (reference sequence). The CDR3 contains 15 residues. The CDR3, as DNA: TGTGCCAGCAGTTTTTTACAGGGCCAGTGGGGTACGCAGTATTTT. Encoded protein: CASSFLQGQWGTQYF.